A selection of T cell receptor beta chains follows, all from one sample in a study of STAT5B mutations in CD4+ large granular lymphocyte leukemia. TCRdb's table, derived via immunoSEQ multiplex PCR, lists solely in-frame clones and lacks some. This table holds approximately 19,000 clones, 70% found once. Source material: CD4+ T cells from blood buffy coats. All receptors derive from a human donor in good health. Both conserved end residues are part of each CDR3. D genes are given only for firm matches. For some rows the clone size is stated as once, few or many, or as a class when expanded; others skip it.

D: TRBD1; size: NA; V: TRBV5-1; J: TRBJ2-7; DNA: TGCGCCAGCAGCTACGAGGCGGGACAGGCTTACGAGCAGTACTTC; CDR3: CASSYEAGQAYEQYF
D: NA; size: few; V: TRBV5-6; J: TRBJ2-3; DNA: TGTGCCAGCAGCTCTCAAGCGGAAGATACGCAGTATTTT; CDR3: CASSSQAEDTQYF
D: TRBD1; size: once; V: TRBV7-3; J: TRBJ2-1; DNA: TGTGCCAGCAGCTCCGGGACAGGGATAAATGAGCAGTTCTTC; CDR3: CASSSGTGINEQFF
D: NA; size: NA; V: TRBV6-5; J: TRBJ2-3; DNA: TGTGCCAGCAGTTACTCTGAGATAGATACGCAGTATTTT; CDR3: CASSYSEIDTQYF
D: NA; size: NA; V: TRBV9; J: TRBJ1-6; DNA: TGTGCCAGCAGCGTAGGGGCCCCCAATTCACCCCTCCACTTT; CDR3: CASSVGAPNSPLHF
D: NA; size: NA; V: TRBV30; J: TRBJ2-5; DNA: TGTGCCGGTATTAAGCAAGAGACCCAGTACTTC; CDR3: CAGIKQETQYF
D: TRBD2; size: NA; V: TRBV19; J: TRBJ2-2; DNA: TGTGCCAGTAGTACCCATAGCGGGTACACCGGGGAGCTGTTTTTT; CDR3: CASSTHSGYTGELFF
D: NA; size: NA; V: TRBV2; J: TRBJ1-1; DNA: TGTGCCAGCAGTGAATGGCGGGGGACTGAAGCTTTCTTT; CDR3: CASSEWRGTEAFF
D: TRBD2; size: NA; V: TRBV9; J: TRBJ2-3; DNA: TGTGCCAGCAGCGACCATAGCGGGGTCACAGATACGCAGTATTTT; CDR3: CASSDHSGVTDTQYF
D: TRBD2; size: few; V: TRBV5-1; J: TRBJ2-5; DNA: TGCGCCAGCAGAGCGGGGGGTGGCCAAGAGACCCAGTACTTC; CDR3: CASRAGGGQETQYF
D: NA; size: NA; V: TRBV7-2; J: TRBJ2-1; DNA: TGTGCCAGCAGCTTAGGGGACCCAAAGTACAATGAGCAGTTCTTC; CDR3: CASSLGDPKYNEQFF
D: NA; size: NA; V: TRBV29-1; J: TRBJ2-7; DNA: TGCAGCGTTGCCCCCCTAGCCTCTGGTTCGGAGCAGTACTTC; CDR3: CSVAPLASGSEQYF
D: TRBD2; size: once; V: TRBV13; J: TRBJ2-3; DNA: TGTGCCAGCAGCTTAACGGGGACTAAGGCAGATACGCAGTATTTT; CDR3: CASSLTGTKADTQYF
D: NA; size: NA; V: TRBV2; J: TRBJ2-7; DNA: TGTGCCAGCAGCCCACAATCACCGGGACGGAAGAATTACGAGCAGTACTTC; CDR3: CASSPQSPGRKNYEQYF
D: TRBD2; size: NA; V: TRBV6-5; J: TRBJ2-1; DNA: TGTGCCAGCAGTTCCCTGGTAGCGGGAGGCAATGAGCAGTTCTTC; CDR3: CASSSLVAGGNEQFF
D: NA; size: NA; V: TRBV5-1; J: TRBJ2-7; DNA: TGCGCCAGCAGCTTGGGACAGGTCTACGAGCAGTACTTC; CDR3: CASSLGQVYEQYF
D: NA; size: NA; V: TRBV19; J: TRBJ1-1; DNA: TGTGCCAGTAGCCAGGGATCCACTGAAGCTTTCTTT; CDR3: CASSQGSTEAFF
D: TRBD1; size: NA; V: TRBV19; J: TRBJ2-3; DNA: TGTGCCAGTAGTCCAGGGTGGGACAGGGCTCAAGATACGCAGTATTTT; CDR3: CASSPGWDRAQDTQYF
D: NA; size: large; V: TRBV28; J: TRBJ2-3; DNA: TGTGCCAGCAACCTTCAGGGCACAGATACGCAGTATTTT; CDR3: CASNLQGTDTQYF
D: TRBD2; size: NA; V: TRBV25-1; J: TRBJ2-5; DNA: TGTGCCAGCAGTGATGCTAGCGGGAGTCCCCAAGAGACCCAGTACTTC; CDR3: CASSDASGSPQETQYF
D: TRBD2; size: NA; V: TRBV7-9; J: TRBJ2-2; DNA: TGTGCCAGCAGCCACCCGAGCGGGGGGGGCGCCGGGGAGCTGTTTTTT; CDR3: CASSHPSGGGAGELFF
D: NA; size: NA; V: TRBV30; J: TRBJ2-7; DNA: TGTGCCTGGAGCCGGCCGGGTACCTACGAGCAGTACTTC; CDR3: CAWSRPGTYEQYF
D: NA; size: NA; V: TRBV11-2; J: TRBJ1-2; DNA: TGTGCCAGCAGCGCAGACCAGTTCTATGGCTACACCTTC; CDR3: CASSADQFYGYTF
D: NA; size: few; V: TRBV19; J: TRBJ1-2; DNA: TGTGCCAGTAGTATGATGTTGGAAGGCTACACCTTC; CDR3: CASSMMLEGYTF
D: NA; size: NA; V: TRBV4-3; J: TRBJ2-3; DNA: TGCGCCAGCAGCCAAGCTGTCGGGGGTGCGCAGTATTTT; CDR3: CASSQAVGGAQYF
D: NA; size: NA; V: TRBV7-9; J: TRBJ2-5; DNA: TGTGCCAGCAGCAACGAAAGGGGCCAAATCTACCAAGAGACCCAGTACTTC; CDR3: CASSNERGQIYQETQYF
D: TRBD2; size: NA; V: TRBV15; J: TRBJ2-3; DNA: TGTGCCACCAGCAGAGGCGGGGGGGCAGATACGCAGTATTTT; CDR3: CATSRGGGADTQYF
D: TRBD1; size: once; V: TRBV20-1; J: TRBJ2-5; DNA: TGCAGGGTACAGGGGGGAGAGACCCAGTACTTC; CDR3: CRVQGGETQYF
D: NA; size: NA; V: TRBV7-2; J: TRBJ2-2; DNA: TGTGCCGTCACAGGAAGAACGAACACCGGGGAGCTGTTTTTT; CDR3: CAVTGRTNTGELFF
D: NA; size: NA; V: TRBV19; J: TRBJ2-7; DNA: TGTGCCAGTAGACGAGGGGACGGCTACGAGCAGTACTTC; CDR3: CASRRGDGYEQYF
D: TRBD2; size: NA; V: TRBV4-2; J: TRBJ2-7; DNA: TGTGCCAGCAGCCAATCACTAGCGGGAAACTACGAGCAGTACTTC; CDR3: CASSQSLAGNYEQYF
D: NA; size: once; V: TRBV27; J: TRBJ2-7; DNA: TGTGCCAGCAGTTTGACGGGGCCCCTCTACGAGCAGTACTTC; CDR3: CASSLTGPLYEQYF
D: TRBD2; size: NA; V: TRBV7-8; J: TRBJ2-1; DNA: TGTGCCAGCAGCAAAACTAGTCCCGGGACTAGCCGTGAGCAGTTCTTC; CDR3: CASSKTSPGTSREQFF
D: NA; size: NA; V: TRBV19; J: TRBJ1-2; DNA: TGTGCCAGTAGTATTGCCGGGTTGGGCTACACCTTC; CDR3: CASSIAGLGYTF
D: TRBD1; size: NA; V: TRBV11-2; J: TRBJ2-5; DNA: TGTGCCAGCAGCTTGGACAGGGTCCAGGGGACCCAGTACTTC; CDR3: CASSLDRVQGTQYF
D: TRBD1; size: once; V: TRBV19; J: TRBJ2-2; DNA: TGTGCCAGTCGACAGGGGCCTCGGACCGGGGAGCTGTTTTTT; CDR3: CASRQGPRTGELFF
D: TRBD2; size: NA; V: TRBV14; J: TRBJ2-1; DNA: TGTGCCAGCAGCCAAGACCGTGGGCGGGAGATCTACAATGAGCAGTTCTTC; CDR3: CASSQDRGREIYNEQFF
D: NA; size: NA; V: TRBV5-3; J: TRBJ1-4; DNA: TGTGCCAGCAGCTTACGGAGGGAGGACGAAAAACTGTTTTTT; CDR3: CASSLRREDEKLFF
D: NA; size: once; V: TRBV28; J: TRBJ1-4; DNA: TGTGCCAGCAGTCCAAGGCGTCCATTTAATGAAAAACTGTTTTTT; CDR3: CASSPRRPFNEKLFF
D: NA; size: NA; V: TRBV7-2; J: TRBJ1-5; DNA: TGTGCCAGCAGACTCGGGGGAAGCAATCAGCCCCAGCATTTT; CDR3: CASRLGGSNQPQHF
D: TRBD1; size: NA; V: TRBV18; J: TRBJ1-3; DNA: TGTGCCAGCTCACAAGACACAGGGGACTCTGGAAACACCATATATTTT; CDR3: CASSQDTGDSGNTIYF
D: NA; size: once; V: TRBV7-2; J: TRBJ2-7; DNA: TGTGCCAGCAGCTTATCCGGAGTAAGCAACTACGAGCAGTACTTC; CDR3: CASSLSGVSNYEQYF
D: NA; size: NA; V: TRBV28; J: TRBJ2-7; DNA: TGTGCCAGCAGGGAGGTTGGGGAGCAGTACTTC; CDR3: CASREVGEQYF
D: NA; size: NA; V: TRBV29-1; J: TRBJ2-7; DNA: TGCAGCGTTCGGGGCTTCCACGAGCAGTACTTC; CDR3: CSVRGFHEQYF
D: NA; size: NA; V: TRBV10-3; J: TRBJ1-2; DNA: TGTGCCGTTACCCCGACCGGATCTTCTTTAAAGGGTGGCTACACCTTC; CDR3: CAVTPTGSSLKGGYTF